This TCR beta chain was recorded in a study of blood T cell repertoires in COVID-19. On the study more broadly: Acute and convalescent COVID-19 samples came from the United States, Italy and Spain.

CDR1 is SGHRS and CDR2 is YFSETQ in the germline V gene. J lost 5 bases, V lost 4 bases, and 7 bases had no gene match. The CDR3 length is 14 residues. Libraries were prepared by immunoSEQ multiplex PCR; TCRdb keeps only in-frame clonotypes and omits some of them. The sample yields about 140,000 clones, about 91% seen once. J is TRBJ2-7 and V is TRBV5-1; 9 positions match TRBD1. The specimen sequenced was peripheral blood. The sequence came from a human donor in a cohort sampled during active COVID-19. In DNA, the CDR3 is TGCGCCAGCAGCCTAGGACAGGGGTACCACGAGCAGTACTTC. Its protein is CASSLGQGYHEQYF.